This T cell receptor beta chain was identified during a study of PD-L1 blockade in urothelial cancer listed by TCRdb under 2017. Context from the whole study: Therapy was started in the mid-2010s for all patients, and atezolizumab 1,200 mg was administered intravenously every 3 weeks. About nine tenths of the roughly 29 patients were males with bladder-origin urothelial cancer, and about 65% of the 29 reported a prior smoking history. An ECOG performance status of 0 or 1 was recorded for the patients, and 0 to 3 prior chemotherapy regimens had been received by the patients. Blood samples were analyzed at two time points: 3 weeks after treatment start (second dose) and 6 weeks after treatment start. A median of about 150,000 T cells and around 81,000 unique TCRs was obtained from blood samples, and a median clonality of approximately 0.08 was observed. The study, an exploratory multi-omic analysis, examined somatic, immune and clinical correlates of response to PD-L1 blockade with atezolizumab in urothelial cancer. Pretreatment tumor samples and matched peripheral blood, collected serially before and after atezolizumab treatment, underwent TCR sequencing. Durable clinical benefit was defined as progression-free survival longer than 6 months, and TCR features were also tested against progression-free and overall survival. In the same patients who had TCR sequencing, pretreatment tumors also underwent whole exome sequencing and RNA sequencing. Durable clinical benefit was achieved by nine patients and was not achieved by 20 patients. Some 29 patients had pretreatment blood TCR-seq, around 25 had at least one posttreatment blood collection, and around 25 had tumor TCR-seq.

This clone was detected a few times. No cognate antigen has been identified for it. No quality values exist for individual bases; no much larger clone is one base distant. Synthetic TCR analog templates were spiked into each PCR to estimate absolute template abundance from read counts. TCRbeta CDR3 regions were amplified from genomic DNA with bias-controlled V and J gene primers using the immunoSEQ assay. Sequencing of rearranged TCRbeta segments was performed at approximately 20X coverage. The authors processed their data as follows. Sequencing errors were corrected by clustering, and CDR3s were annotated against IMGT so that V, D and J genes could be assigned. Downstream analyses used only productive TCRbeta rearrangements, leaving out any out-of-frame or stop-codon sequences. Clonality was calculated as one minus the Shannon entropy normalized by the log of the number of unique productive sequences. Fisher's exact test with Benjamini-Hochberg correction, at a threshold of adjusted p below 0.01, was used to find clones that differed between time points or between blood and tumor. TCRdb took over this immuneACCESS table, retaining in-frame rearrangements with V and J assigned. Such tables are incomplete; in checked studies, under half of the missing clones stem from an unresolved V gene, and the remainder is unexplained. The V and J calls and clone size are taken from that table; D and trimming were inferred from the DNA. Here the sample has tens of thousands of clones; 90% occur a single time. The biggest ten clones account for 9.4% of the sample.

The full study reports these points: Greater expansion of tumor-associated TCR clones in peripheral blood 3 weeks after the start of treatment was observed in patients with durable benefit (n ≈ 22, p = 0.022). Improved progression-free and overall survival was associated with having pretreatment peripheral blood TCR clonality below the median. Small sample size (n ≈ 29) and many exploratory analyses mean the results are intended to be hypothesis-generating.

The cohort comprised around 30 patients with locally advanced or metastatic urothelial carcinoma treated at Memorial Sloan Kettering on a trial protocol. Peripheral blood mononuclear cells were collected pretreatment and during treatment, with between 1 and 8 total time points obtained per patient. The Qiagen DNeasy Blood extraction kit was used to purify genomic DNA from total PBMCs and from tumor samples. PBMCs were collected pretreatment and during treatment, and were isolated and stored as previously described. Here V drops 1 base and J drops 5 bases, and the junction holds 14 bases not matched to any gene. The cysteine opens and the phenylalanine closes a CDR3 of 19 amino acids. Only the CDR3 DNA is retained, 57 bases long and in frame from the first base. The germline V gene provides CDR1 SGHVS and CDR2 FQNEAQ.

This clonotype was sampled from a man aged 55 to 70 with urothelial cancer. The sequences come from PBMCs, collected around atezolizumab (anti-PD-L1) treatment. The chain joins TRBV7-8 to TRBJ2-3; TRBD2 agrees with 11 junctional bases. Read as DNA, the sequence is TGTGCCAGCAGCTTAGAACGTACCCTAGCGGGAGGCGGTGGAGATACGCAGTATTTT. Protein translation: CASSLERTLAGGGGDTQYF.